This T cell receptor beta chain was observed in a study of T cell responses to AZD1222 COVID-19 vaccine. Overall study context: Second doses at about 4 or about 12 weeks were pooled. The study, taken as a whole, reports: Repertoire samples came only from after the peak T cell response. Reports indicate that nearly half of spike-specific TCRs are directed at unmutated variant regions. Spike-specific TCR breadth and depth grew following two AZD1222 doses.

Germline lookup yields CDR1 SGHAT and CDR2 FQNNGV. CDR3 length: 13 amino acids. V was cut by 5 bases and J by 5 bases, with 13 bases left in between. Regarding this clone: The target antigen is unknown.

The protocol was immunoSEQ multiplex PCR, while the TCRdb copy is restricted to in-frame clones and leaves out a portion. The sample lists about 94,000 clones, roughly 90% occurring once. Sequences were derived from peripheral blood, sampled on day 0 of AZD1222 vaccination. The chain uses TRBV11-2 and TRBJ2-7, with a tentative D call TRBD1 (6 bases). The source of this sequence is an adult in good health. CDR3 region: CASSVRDNHEQYF. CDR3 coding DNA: TGTGCCAGCAGCGTCCGGGACAACCACGAGCAGTACTTC.